A single sample gave rise to the 22 T cell receptor beta chains below, sequenced in a study of T cells in localized non-small cell lung cancer. Using immunoSEQ multiplex PCR, the repertoire was profiled, and TCRdb retains in-frame clones only, with some absent. The repertoire holds just under 20,000 clones, with about 91% as singletons. The sample was peripheral blood, taken before any cancer treatment. The receptor set was obtained from a man aged 35 to 69 with stage I lung adenocarcinoma.

This clone appeared once. V usage is TRBV5-6 and J usage is TRBJ1-1; no definite D call. The length of the CDR3 is 17 residues. CDR1 is SGHDT and CDR2 is YYEEEE in the germline V gene. V was pared by 1 base and J by 1 base, with 17 bases between. CDR3 protein: CASSLTPRGMGNTEAFF. The CDR3 DNA is TGTGCCAGCAGCTTGACCCCTCGAGGGATGGGGAACACTGAAGCTTTCTTT.

The chain recombines TRBV5-1 with TRBJ1-3; tentative D call: TRBD1 (5 bases). This CDR3 is 14 amino acids long. Per the germline V gene, CDR1 is SGHRS and CDR2 is YFSETQ. V shed 0 bases and J shed 2 bases, with 6 bases lying between them. DNA of the CDR3: TGCGCCAGCAGCTTGGAGGGGCCTGGAAACACCATATATTTT. Translation gives CASSLEGPGNTIYF. Drawing the rest from reference TRBV5-1 and TRBJ1-3, the complete variable domain is KAGVTQTPRYLIKTRGQQVTLSCSPISGHRSVSWYQQTPGQGLQFLFEYFSETQRNKGNFPGRFSGRQFSNSRSEMNVSTLELGDSALYLCASSLEGPGNTIYFGEGSWLTVV.

The chain links TRBV9 to TRBJ1-2; TRBD1 might be the D (5 bases). This CDR3 contains 14 residues. Germline lookup yields CDR1 SGDLS and CDR2 YYNGEE. V was cut by 4 bases and J by 4 bases, with 14 bases left in between. CDR3 in DNA: TGTGCCAGCAGCCCCAGACAGTATTCCTATGGCTACACCTTC. Translation: CASSPRQYSYGYTF.

The rearrangement links TRBV12-5 to TRBJ1-5, with no clear D. The length of the CDR3 is 13 residues. Germline assignment: CDR1 LGHNT and CDR2 FRNRAP. V dropped 5 bases and J dropped 3 bases, with 8 bases sitting between them. CDR3 residues: CASGPSSNQPQHF. CDR3 bases: TGTGCTAGTGGTCCGAGTTCCAATCAGCCCCAGCATTTT.

The genes are TRBV9 and TRBJ2-2; D remains unclear. From germline, CDR1 is SGDLS and CDR2 YYNGEE. The germline V and J ends were trimmed by 0 bases and 3 bases, with 9 bases remaining between them. This CDR3 contains 15 residues. In DNA form, the CDR3 reads TGTGCCAGCAGCGTAGTTCCGGGTTACACCGGGGAGCTGTTTTTT. This codes for CASSVVPGYTGELFF.

The rearrangement links TRBV27 to TRBJ1-2; 12 bases map to TRBD1. The CDR3 runs to 15 residues. Germline V gives CDR1 MNHEY, CDR2 SMNVEV (reference sequence). J gave up 8 bases and V 6 bases, and 10 bases lay outside the gene matches. CDR3 sequence (DNA): TGTGCCAGCAGCAGGGACAGGGGGCAGGGAAGCGGCTACACCTTC. As protein: CASSRDRGQGSGYTF.

The genes are TRBV9 and TRBJ2-5; D is tentatively TRBD1 or TRBD2 (5 bases each). The V end lost 0 bases, the J end lost 6 bases, and 12 bases lay between the germline ends. The CDR3 is 14 residues long. The V gene's germline CDR1 is SGDLS and CDR2 YYNGEE. The DNA of the CDR3 is TGTGCCAGCAGCGTAGGCCGGGGCACTCAGACCCAGTACTTC. This gives the protein CASSVGRGTQTQYF.

The genes are TRBV19 and TRBJ2-1; D ambiguous. Trimming pared 1 base from V and 5 bases from J, leaving 9 bases between. From germline, CDR1 is LNHDA and CDR2 SQIVND (reference sequence). The CDR3 has 14 amino acids. The CDR3 bases are TGTGCCAGTAGTATAGTAAAATATGACAATGAGCAGTTCTTC. It codes for CASSIVKYDNEQFF.

V is TRBV25-1 and J is TRBJ1-4; no firm D call. Trimming took 0 bases from V and 10 from J, leaving 9 bases between them. This CDR3 is built from 13 residues. Looked up from germline, CDR1 is MGHDK and CDR2 is SYGVNS. Here the CDR3 DNA reads TGTGCCAGCAGTGAATATGTAGGAGGAAAACTGTTTTTT. This gives the protein CASSEYVGGKLFF.

The CDR3 nucleotides are TGTGCCAGCAGTGGACCGGGGGCCCCGATTCCCTACAATGAGCAGTTCTTC. Its protein product is CASSGPGAPIPYNEQFF. V and J are TRBV6-1 and TRBJ2-1, with D perhaps given as TRBD1 or TRBD2 (6 bases each). CDR3 length equals 17 residues. The germline V and J ends were trimmed by 4 bases and 2 bases, with 18 bases remaining between them. Germline V CDR1 and CDR2: MNHNS, SASEGT.

This clone was counted a few times. The rearrangement uses TRBV13 and TRBJ2-7; 10 bases map to TRBD2. This CDR3 contains 17 residues. J lost 4 bases, V lost 0 bases, and 9 bases had no gene match. Germline V CDR1 and CDR2: PRHDT, FYEKMQ (reference sequence). CDR3 coding DNA: TGTGCCAGCAGCTTAGGGGCTAGCGGGAGATTAGGGTACGAGCAGTACTTC. Its protein is CASSLGASGRLGYEQYF.

This chain links TRBV7-3 with TRBJ2-1, with 7 bases matching TRBD2. CDR3 length: 15 amino acids. Germline loops: CDR1 SGHTA, CDR2 FQGTGA. Losses at the gene ends were 1 base for V and 8 bases for J; bases not matched to a gene: 8. The CDR3 sequence is CASSLSLAGTHEQFF. CDR3 DNA sequence: TGTGCCAGCAGCTTAAGTTTAGCGGGTACCCATGAGCAGTTCTTC.

The rearrangement joins TRBV15 to TRBJ1-1, with 7 bases fitting TRBD1. The CDR3 extends over 12 amino acids. Germline V gene lookup returns CDR1 LNHNV and CDR2 YYDKDF (reference sequence). The J segment lost 8 bases and the V segment lost 3 bases, leaving 3 bases of the junction unmatched. The DNA for the CDR3 is TGTGCCACCAGCAGTTTCAGGGGGGAAGCTTTCTTT. Protein sequence: CATSSFRGEAFF. The complete variable domain, with remaining parts taken from reference TRBV15 and TRBJ1-1, reads DAMVIQNPRYQVTQFGKPVTLSCSQTLNHNVMYWYQQKSSQAPKLLFHYYDKDFNNEADTPDNFQSRRPNTSFCFLDIRSPGLGDTAMYLCATSSFRGEAFFGQGTRLTVV.

The count of this clone is one. This chain joins TRBV6-6 and TRBJ2-3; 7 bases align to TRBD2. Germline V gene sequence: CDR1 MNHNY, CDR2 SVGAGI (reference sequence). V trimming: 8 bases; J trimming: 2 bases; junction bases outside the gene matches: 1. The CDR3 consists of 12 residues. The CDR3 region is CASRGDTDTQYF. The DNA for the CDR3 is TGTGCCAGCCGGGGGGACACAGATACGCAGTATTTT.

The chain joins TRBV20-1 to TRBJ2-1; D ambiguous. The CDR3 runs to 10 residues. Germline lookup yields CDR1 DFQATT and CDR2 SNEGSKA (reference sequence). The V end was cut by 1 base, the J end by 10 bases, with 5 bases between. The CDR3 region has the DNA TGCAGTGCTAGAGCTACAGAGCAGTTCTTC. Amino acids: CSARATEQFF.

V gene TRBV27 combines with J gene TRBJ1-5; 12 bases align to TRBD1. Germline-derived CDR1 and CDR2 are MNHEY and SMNVEV (reference sequence). The CDR3 is made up of 16 amino acids. Germline trimming cut 5 bases from V and 7 bases from J; bases unmatched to any gene: 9. CDR3 sequence (DNA): TGTGCCAGCAGTACCACGGGACAGGGGGCAGGCCAGCCCCAGCATTTT. It yields the protein CASSTTGQGAGQPQHF.

Only a few counts were recorded for this clone. V is TRBV2 and J is TRBJ1-6; 7 positions agree with TRBD1. The V gene end was trimmed by 4 bases and the J gene end by 0 bases; junction bases not matched to a gene: 3. Germline V lookup: CDR1 SNHLY, CDR2 FYNNEI. The CDR3 length is 16 residues. CDR3 region: CASSGTGSSYNSPLHF. The CDR3 DNA sequence: TGTGCCAGCAGTGGGACAGGTAGCTCCTATAATTCACCCCTCCACTTT.

V gene TRBV5-1 combines with J gene TRBJ2-1; a weak D match, TRBD1 (6 bases). CDR1 is SGHRS, CDR2 YFSETQ, per germline. The CDR3 runs 14 residues. V lost 1 base and J 3 bases, leaving 8 bases between the germline ends. The CDR3 DNA follows: TGCGCCAGCAGCTTGACAGGGAACTACAATGAGCAGTTCTTC. Amino acids: CASSLTGNYNEQFF.

This sequence joins TRBV18 and TRBJ1-6; unclear D gene. The CDR3 is 16 residues long. Germline CDR1 reads KGHSH; CDR2 reads LQKENI. Trimming pared 1 base from V and 4 bases from J, leaving 11 bases between. CDR3 nucleotides: TGTGCCAGCTCACCACTCGGTGACATGTATAATTCACCCCTCCACTTT. This translates into CASSPLGDMYNSPLHF.

This clone was observed a handful of times. The CDR3 here is CATSRGRTSYEQYF. CDR3 sequence (DNA): TGTGCCACCAGCAGAGGACGGACCTCCTACGAGCAGTACTTC. This rearrangement joins TRBV15 to TRBJ2-7; D unresolved. CDR1 is LNHNV and CDR2 is YYDKDF in the germline V gene (reference sequence). The CDR3 length is 14 residues. V was pared by 1 base and J by 0 bases, with 7 bases between.

This clone occurred once. V usage is TRBV27 and J usage is TRBJ1-1, with D unresolved. CDR3 length equals 13 residues. The germline V and J ends were trimmed by 1 base and 3 bases, with 6 bases remaining between them. Looked up from germline, CDR1 is MNHEY and CDR2 is SMNVEV (reference sequence). CDR3 loop: CASSLYGYTEAFF. The CDR3 DNA sequence: TGTGCCAGCAGTTTATATGGGTACACTGAAGCTTTCTTT.

This chain uses TRBV11-2 with TRBJ1-5; a weak D match, TRBD1 (5 bases). Trimming pared 10 bases from V and 3 bases from J, leaving 16 bases between. The CDR3 consists of 14 residues. Germline assignment: CDR1 SGHAT and CDR2 FQNNGV. CDR3 amino acids: CAIDLGGANQPQHF. The DNA of the CDR3 is TGTGCCATCGACTTGGGGGGAGCCAATCAGCCCCAGCATTTT.